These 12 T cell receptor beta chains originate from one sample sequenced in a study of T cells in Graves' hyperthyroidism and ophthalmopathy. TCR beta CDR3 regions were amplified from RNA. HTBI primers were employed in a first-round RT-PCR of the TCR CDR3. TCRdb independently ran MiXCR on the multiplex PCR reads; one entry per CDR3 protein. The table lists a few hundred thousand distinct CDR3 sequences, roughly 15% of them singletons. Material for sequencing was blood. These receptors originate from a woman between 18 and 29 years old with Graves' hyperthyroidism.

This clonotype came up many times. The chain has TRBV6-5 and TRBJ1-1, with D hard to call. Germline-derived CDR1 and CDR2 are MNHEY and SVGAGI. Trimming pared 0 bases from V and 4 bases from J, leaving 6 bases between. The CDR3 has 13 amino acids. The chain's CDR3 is CASSYSEATEAFF. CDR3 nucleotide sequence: TGTGCCAGCAGTTACTCGGAGGCCACTGAAGCTTTCTTT.

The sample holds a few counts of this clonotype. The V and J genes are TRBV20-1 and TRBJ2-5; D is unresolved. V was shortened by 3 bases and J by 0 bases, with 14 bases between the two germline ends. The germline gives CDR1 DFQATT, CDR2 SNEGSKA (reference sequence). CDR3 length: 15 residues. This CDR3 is CSASGPSTYQETQYF. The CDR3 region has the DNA TGCAGTGCTAGTGGGCCCTCAACGTACCAAGAGACCCAGTACTTC.

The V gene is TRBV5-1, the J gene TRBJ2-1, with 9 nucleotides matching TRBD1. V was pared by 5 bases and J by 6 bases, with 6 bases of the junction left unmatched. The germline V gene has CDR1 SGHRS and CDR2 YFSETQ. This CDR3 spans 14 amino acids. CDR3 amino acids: CASSPAQGANEQFF. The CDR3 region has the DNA TGCGCCAGCAGTCCGGCACAGGGGGCCAATGAGCAGTTCTTC.

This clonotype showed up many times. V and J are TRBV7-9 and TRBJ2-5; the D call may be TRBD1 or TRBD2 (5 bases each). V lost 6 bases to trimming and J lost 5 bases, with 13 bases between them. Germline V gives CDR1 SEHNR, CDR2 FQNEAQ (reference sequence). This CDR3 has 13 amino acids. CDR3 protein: CASRASREETQYF. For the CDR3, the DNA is TGTGCCAGCAGAGCATCCAGGGAGGAGACCCAGTACTTC. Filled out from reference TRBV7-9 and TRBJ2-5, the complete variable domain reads DTGVSQNPRHKITKRGQNVTFRCDPISEHNRLYWYRQTLGQGPEFLTYFQNEAQLEKSRLLSDRFSAERPKGSFSTLEIQRTEQGDSAMYLCASRASREETQYFGPGTRLLVL.

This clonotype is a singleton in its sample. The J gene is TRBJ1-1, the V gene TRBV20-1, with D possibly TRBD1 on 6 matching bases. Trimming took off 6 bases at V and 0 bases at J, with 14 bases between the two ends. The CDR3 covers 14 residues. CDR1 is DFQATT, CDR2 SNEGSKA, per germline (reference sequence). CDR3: CSARGGGLNTEAFF. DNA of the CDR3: TGCAGTGCCCGCGGGGGGGGCCTGAACACTGAAGCTTTCTTT.

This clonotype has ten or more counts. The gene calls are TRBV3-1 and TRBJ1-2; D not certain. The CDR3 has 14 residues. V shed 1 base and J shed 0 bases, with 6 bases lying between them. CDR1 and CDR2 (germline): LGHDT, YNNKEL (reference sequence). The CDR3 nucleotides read TGTGCCAGCAGCCAAGGGCCAGCTAACTATGGCTACACCTTC. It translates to CASSQGPANYGYTF.

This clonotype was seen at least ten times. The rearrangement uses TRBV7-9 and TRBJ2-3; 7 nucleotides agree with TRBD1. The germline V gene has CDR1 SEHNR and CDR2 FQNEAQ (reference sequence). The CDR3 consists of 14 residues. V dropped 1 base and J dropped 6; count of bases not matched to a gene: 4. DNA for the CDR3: TGTGCCAGCAGCTTAGAGGGGGCAGGGGATACGCAGTATTTT. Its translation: CASSLEGAGDTQYF.

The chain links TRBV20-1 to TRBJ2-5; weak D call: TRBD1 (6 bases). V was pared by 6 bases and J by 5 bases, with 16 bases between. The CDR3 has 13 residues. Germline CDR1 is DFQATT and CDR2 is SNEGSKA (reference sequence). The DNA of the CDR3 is TGCAGTGCCGGCCAGGGGCTGGGGGAGACCCAGTACTTC. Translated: CSAGQGLGETQYF.

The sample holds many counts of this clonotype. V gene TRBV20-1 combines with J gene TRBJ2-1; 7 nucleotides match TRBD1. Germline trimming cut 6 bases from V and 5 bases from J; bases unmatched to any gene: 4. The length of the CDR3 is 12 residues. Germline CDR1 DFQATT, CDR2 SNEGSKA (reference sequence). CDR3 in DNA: TGCAGTGCGGCGCAGGGGGACAATGAGCAGTTCTTC. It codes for CSAAQGDNEQFF.

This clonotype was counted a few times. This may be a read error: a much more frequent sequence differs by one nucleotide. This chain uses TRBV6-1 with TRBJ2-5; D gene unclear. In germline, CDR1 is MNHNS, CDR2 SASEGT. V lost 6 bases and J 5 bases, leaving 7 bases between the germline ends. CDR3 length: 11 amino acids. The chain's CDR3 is CASSDPETQYF. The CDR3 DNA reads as TGTGCCAGCAGCGACCCGGAGACCCAGTACTTC.

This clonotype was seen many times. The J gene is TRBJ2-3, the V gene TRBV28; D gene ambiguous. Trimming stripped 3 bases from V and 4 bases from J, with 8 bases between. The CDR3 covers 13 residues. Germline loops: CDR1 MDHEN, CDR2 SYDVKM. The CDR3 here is CASSFWLADTQYF. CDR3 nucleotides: TGTGCCAGCAGTTTCTGGCTCGCAGATACGCAGTATTTT.

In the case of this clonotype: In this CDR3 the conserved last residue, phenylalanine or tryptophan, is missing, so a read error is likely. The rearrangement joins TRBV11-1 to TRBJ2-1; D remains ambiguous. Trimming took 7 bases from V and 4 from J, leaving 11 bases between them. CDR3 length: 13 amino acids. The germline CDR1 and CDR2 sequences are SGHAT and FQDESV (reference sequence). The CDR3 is CASTSDHYNEQFS. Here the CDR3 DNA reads TGTGCCAGCACATCCGACCATTACAATGAGCAGTTCTCC.